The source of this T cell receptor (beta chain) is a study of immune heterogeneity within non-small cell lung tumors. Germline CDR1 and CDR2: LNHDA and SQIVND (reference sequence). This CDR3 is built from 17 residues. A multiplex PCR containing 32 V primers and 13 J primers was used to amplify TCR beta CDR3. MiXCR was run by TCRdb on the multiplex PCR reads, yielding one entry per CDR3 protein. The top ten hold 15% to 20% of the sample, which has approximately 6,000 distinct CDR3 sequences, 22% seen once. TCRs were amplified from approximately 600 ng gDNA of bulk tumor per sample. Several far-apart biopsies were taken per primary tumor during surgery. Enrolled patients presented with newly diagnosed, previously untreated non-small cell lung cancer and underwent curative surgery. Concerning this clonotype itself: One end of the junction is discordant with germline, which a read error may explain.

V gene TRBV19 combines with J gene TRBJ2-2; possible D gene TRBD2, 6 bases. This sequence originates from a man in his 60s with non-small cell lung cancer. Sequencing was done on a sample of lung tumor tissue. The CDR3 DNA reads TGTGCCAGTAGAGACCCAGTAAGGGTAGCGAAGACCGGGGAGGTGTTTTTT. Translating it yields CASRDPVRVAKTGEVFF.